Below are 25 T cell receptor beta chains sequenced from a single sample in a study of blood T cell repertoires in COVID-19. Using immunoSEQ multiplex PCR, the repertoire was profiled, and TCRdb retains in-frame clones only, with some absent. This sample carries about 150,000 clones, more than 70% of them seen once, and the ten largest clones take about 7%. Input material: peripheral blood. Every receptor here comes from a man aged 50-60 years with active or convalescent COVID-19.

The gene calls are TRBV6-7 and TRBJ2-7; TRBD2 is a possible D gene (6 bases). TRBV6-7 is an open reading frame, and its role is uncertain. V was trimmed by 5 bases and J by 3 bases, leaving 23 bases between them. The CDR3 is 17 amino acids. For the CDR3, the DNA is TGTGCCAGCAGTAAAGATACCGGACGGGAGCTAATCTACGAGCAGTACTTC. Its protein is CASSKDTGRELIYEQYF.

V is TRBV28 and J is TRBJ2-7; D call uncertain. V lost 6 bases and J 5 bases, leaving 5 bases between the germline ends. The CDR3 has 10 residues. Germline V gives CDR1 MDHEN, CDR2 SYDVKM. The CDR3 nucleotides are TGTGCCAGCAGGGGCCACGAGCAGTACTTC. It specifies CASRGHEQYF.

This chain links TRBV24-1 with TRBJ1-1, with D uncertain. The CDR3 is made up of 11 amino acids. The V and J ends lost 5 bases and 7 bases respectively, with 7 bases between them. Germline CDR1 is KGHDR and CDR2 is SFDVKD. The CDR3 spells CATSGHGEAFF. The CDR3 bases are TGTGCCACCAGTGGACACGGTGAAGCTTTCTTT.

The rearrangement joins TRBV7-6 to TRBJ2-3, with 12 bases matching TRBD2. Germline V gene data show CDR1 as SGHVS and CDR2 as FNYEAQ. This CDR3 spans 16 amino acids. V was clipped by 5 bases and J by 4 bases; unmatched bases: 7. The CDR3, as DNA: TGTGCCAGCAGCCCGGCTTCTAGCGGGAGGGCAGATACGCAGTATTTT. Protein sequence: CASSPASSGRADTQYF.

The chain uses TRBV6-5 and TRBJ1-3; weak D call: TRBD1 (5 bases). The CDR3 has 15 amino acids. Germline CDR1 reads MNHEY; CDR2 reads SVGAGI. Trimming pared 5 bases from V and 0 bases from J, leaving 11 bases between. The CDR3 sequence is CASSPPGDSGNTIYF. CDR3 sequence (DNA): TGTGCCAGCAGTCCTCCGGGGGACTCTGGAAACACCATATATTTT.

The chain joins TRBV6-5 to TRBJ1-2; 8 nucleotides line up with TRBD1. The V and J ends lost 2 bases and 7 bases, in that order; junction bases with no gene match: 9. The CDR3 is 15 residues long. CDR1 is MNHEY and CDR2 is SVGAGI in the germline V gene. CDR3: CASSYAQGARGGYTF. In DNA, the CDR3 is TGTGCCAGCAGTTACGCGCAGGGGGCTCGGGGTGGCTACACCTTC.

V usage is TRBV13 and J usage is TRBJ1-2; tentative D call: TRBD1 (6 bases). The V and J ends lost 0 bases and 8 bases respectively, with 10 bases between them. The germline V gene has CDR1 PRHDT and CDR2 FYEKMQ (reference sequence). CDR3 length: 13 amino acids. The chain's CDR3 is CASSLGQGDGYTF. The CDR3, as DNA: TGTGCCAGCAGCTTAGGACAGGGTGACGGCTACACCTTC.

This clone was seen once. V is TRBV6-2 or TRBV6-3 and J is TRBJ1-1; D possibly corresponds to TRBD1 (5 bases). Germline CDR1 and CDR2: MNHEY and SVGEGT. Trimming removed 3 bases from V and 0 bases from J, with 11 bases in between. This CDR3 has 15 amino acids. The chain's CDR3 is CASSYHADMNTEAFF. In DNA form, the CDR3 reads TGTGCCAGCAGTTATCATGCGGACATGAACACTGAAGCTTTCTTT.

This clone has just a few counts. The identical CDR3 is also encoded by other nucleotide sequences in the sample. The chain links TRBV6-5 to TRBJ1-1, with D uncertain. V was shortened by 4 bases and J by 0 bases, with 6 bases between the two germline ends. Germline CDR1 and CDR2: MNHEY and SVGAGI. CDR3 length: 13 residues. CDR3 residues: CASSSRLNTEAFF. The CDR3 DNA reads TGTGCCAGCAGTTCGAGGTTGAACACTGAAGCTTTCTTT.

V is TRBV25-1 and J is TRBJ2-6, with TRBD1 as a possible D gene (5 bases). Trimming took 5 bases from V and 2 from J, leaving 7 bases between them. Germline CDR1 and CDR2: MGHDK and SYGVNS. The CDR3 contains 14 residues. In DNA form, the CDR3 reads TGTGCCAGCAGTCTGACAGCTGGGGCCAACGTCCTGACTTTC. This sequence encodes CASSLTAGANVLTF. Using reference TRBV25-1 and TRBJ2-6 for the parts outside the CDR3, the full variable domain is EADIYQTPRYLVIGTGKKITLECSQTMGHDKMYWYQQDPGMELHLIHYSYGVNSTEKGDLSSESTVSRIRTEHFPLTLESARPSHTSQYLCASSLTAGANVLTFGAGSRLTVL.

This chain connects TRBV3-1 (or the pseudogene TRBV3-2) to TRBJ1-6; 8 bases match TRBD1. After removal of 0 bases from V and 8 bases from J, the junction contained 6 bases not matched to a gene. The germline CDR1 and CDR2 sequences are LGHDT and YNNKEL (reference sequence). The CDR3 is made up of 16 amino acids. Here the CDR3 DNA reads TGTGCCAGCAGCCAAGATCGACAGGGGATTTATTCACCCCTCCACTTT. This translates into CASSQDRQGIYSPLHF.

The chain combines TRBV27 with TRBJ1-5; the D gene is possibly TRBD1 (6 bases). CDR3 length equals 14 residues. Trimming removed 2 bases at V and 5 bases at J, with 10 bases between. Germline V gene lookup returns CDR1 MNHEY and CDR2 SMNVEV (reference sequence). The CDR3 region is CASSLLGQYQPQHF. CDR3 bases: TGTGCCAGCAGTTTACTAGGACAGTATCAGCCCCAGCATTTT.

CDR3 nucleotide sequence: TGTGCCAGCGGTCGACAGGGATGGGGAACTGAAGCTTTCTTT. Translation gives CASGRQGWGTEAFF. The rearrangement links TRBV7-9 to TRBJ1-1, with TRBD1 matching over 7 bases. This CDR3 region has 14 residues. Germline values: CDR1 SEHNR, CDR2 FQNEAQ (reference sequence). J lost 5 bases, V lost 8 bases, and 11 bases had no gene match.

The CDR3 coding sequence is TGTGCCAGCAGCTTGTTTGGCAGGGCGGAGAACTATGGCTACACCTTC. It yields the protein CASSLFGRAENYGYTF. This chain uses TRBV5-6 with TRBJ1-2, with D possibly being TRBD1 (5 bases). Trimming stripped 1 base from V and 2 bases from J, with 15 bases between. Germline values: CDR1 SGHDT, CDR2 YYEEEE. This CDR3 comprises 16 residues.

Note on this clone: One end of the junction does not line up with germline, which may come from a read error. This chain connects TRBV4-1 to TRBJ2-3; TRBD2 matches 9 bases. The CDR3 length is 15 residues. The germline gives CDR1 MGHRA, CDR2 YSYEKL. CDR3 bases: TGCGCCAGCAGCCAAGGCGGGAGGGGCACAGGTACGCAGTATTTT. It encodes CASSQGGRGTGTQYF.

The V gene is TRBV7-9, the J gene TRBJ1-2; D not resolved. Germline-derived CDR1 and CDR2 are SEHNR and FQNEAQ (reference sequence). CDR3 size: 14 residues. The V end lost 1 base, the J end lost 7 bases, and 13 bases lay between the germline ends. The CDR3 loop reads CASSLGTLLAGYTF. The CDR3, as DNA: TGTGCCAGCAGCTTAGGGACTTTGTTAGCTGGCTACACCTTC.

The CDR3 loop reads CSVRTGGNGNQPQHF. CDR3 coding DNA: TGCAGCGTTAGGACAGGGGGTAATGGCAATCAGCCCCAGCATTTT. The V gene is TRBV29-1, the J gene TRBJ1-5; 10 positions agree with TRBD1. V trimming: 5 bases; J trimming: 2 bases; junction bases outside the gene matches: 6. The germline gives CDR1 SQVTM, CDR2 ANQGSEA. This CDR3 has 15 amino acids.

On this clone itself: A junction end diverges from the germline sequence, so it may reflect a read error. The chain employs TRBV10-3 and TRBJ2-6; possible D gene TRBD2, 6 bases. This CDR3 contains 15 residues. CDR1 ENHRY and CDR2 SYGVKD come from the germline V gene. CDR3: CAIRSGDSGADVLTF. The CDR3, as DNA: TGTGCCATCAGATCGGGAGACTCTGGGGCCGACGTCCTGACTTTC.

The chain uses TRBV16 and TRBJ1-1; D is possibly TRBD1 (6 bases). The CDR3 spans 14 residues. CDR1 and CDR2 (germline): KGHSY, FQNENV. V lost 4 bases, J lost 6 bases, and 15 bases lay in between. CDR3 DNA: TGTGCCAGCAGCCTGTATGGGGGGGCGGCTGAAGCTTTCTTT. This translates into CASSLYGGAAEAFF. Looking up the rest from reference TRBV16 and TRBJ1-1 gives the full variable domain: GEEVAQTPKHLVRGEGQKAKLYCAPIKGHSYVFWYQQVLKNEFKFLISFQNENVFDETGMPKERFSAKCLPNSPCSLEIQATKLEDSAVYFCASSLYGGAAEAFFGQGTRLTVV.

V usage is TRBV11-2 and J usage is TRBJ2-7, with 12 positions matching TRBD2. CDR1 and CDR2 from the germline V gene are SGHAT and FQNNGV. The trim removed 1 base at V and 7 bases at J, leaving 8 bases unmatched. This CDR3 region has 16 residues. The CDR3 nucleotides are TGTGCCAGCAGCTTAGTGACTAGCGGGAGAAGGGGAGAGCAGTACTTC. Residues: CASSLVTSGRRGEQYF.

This sequence joins TRBV19 and TRBJ1-6; 7 bases fit TRBD1. Trimming at V came to 9 bases and at J to 8 bases, leaving 10 bases not matched to a gene. Germline lookup yields CDR1 LNHDA and CDR2 SQIVND (reference sequence). This CDR3 region has 14 residues. CDR3 protein: CASRQGLSDSPLHF. The CDR3 nucleotides are TGTGCCAGCCGACAGGGACTTAGTGATTCACCCCTCCACTTT. Complete variable domain (other parts from reference TRBV19 and TRBJ1-6): DGGITQSPKYLFRKEGQNVTLSCEQNLNHDAMYWYRQDPGQGLRLIYYSQIVNDFQKGDIAEGYSVSREKKESFPLTVTSAQKNPTAFYLCASRQGLSDSPLHFGNGTRLTVT.

V usage is TRBV7-2 and J usage is TRBJ1-2, with TRBD1 matching 7 bases. This CDR3 comprises 14 residues. Trimming at V came to 4 bases and at J to 7 bases, leaving 9 bases not matched to a gene. The germline V gene has CDR1 SGHTA and CDR2 FQGNSA. The CDR3 DNA sequence: TGTGCCAGCAGCTCCCGGAGACAGGGACTTGGCTACACCTTC. Residues: CASSSRRQGLGYTF.

This clone showed up just once. The V call is TRBV7-9, the J call TRBJ2-7; tentatively, D is TRBD1 (6 bases). Germline V gives CDR1 SEHNR, CDR2 FQNEAQ (reference sequence). The CDR3 contains 17 residues. V lost 5 bases, J lost 0 bases, and 20 bases lay in between. The CDR3 here is CASSPLSGQLSSYEQYF. CDR3 sequence (DNA): TGTGCCAGCAGCCCACTATCCGGACAGTTAAGCTCCTACGAGCAGTACTTC.

This clone occurred a few times. The V call is TRBV5-8, the J call TRBJ1-5; D not certain. CDR3 size: 14 residues. Germline CDR1 reads SGHTS; CDR2 reads YDEGEE. The V and J ends lost 6 bases and 6 bases respectively, with 16 bases between them. CDR3 residues: CASNPSSPGQPQHF. The CDR3 DNA sequence: TGTGCCAGCAACCCCTCCTCCCCGGGTCAGCCCCAGCATTTT.

The CDR3 loop is CAIGDSTSSYEQYF. CDR3 DNA: TGTGCCATCGGGGACAGCACCAGCTCCTACGAGCAGTACTTC. The genes are TRBV6-5 and TRBJ2-7; 7 bases agree with TRBD1. The CDR3 has 14 residues. V lost 10 bases and J lost 0; bases outside the gene matches: 9. Germline lookup yields CDR1 MNHEY and CDR2 SVGAGI.